The 14 T cell receptor beta chains given below trace back to one sample, sequenced in a study of cytomegalovirus exposure and HLA in healthy donors. The method was immunoSEQ multiplex PCR; TCRdb's version includes in-frame clones alone and lacks a portion of them. The profile covers about 170,000 clones, with roughly nine tenths appearing a single time and roughly 6% taken by the ten largest. Sequencing used PBMCs. The receptors here all came from a woman under 40 in good health and CMV-seronegative.

The chain links TRBV28 to TRBJ2-7; no firm D call. Trimming removed 6 bases at V and 3 bases at J, with 9 bases between. From germline, CDR1 is MDHEN and CDR2 SYDVKM. CDR3 length equals 12 residues. CDR3 bases: TGTGCCAGCAGCCCAAACCTCTACGAGCAGTACTTC. It is translated as CASSPNLYEQYF.

V usage is TRBV10-3 and J usage is TRBJ2-7; D remains ambiguous. V lost 0 bases and J lost 4, with 7 bases in between. The germline gives CDR1 ENHRY, CDR2 SYGVKD. The CDR3 has 13 amino acids. The CDR3 here is CAISESPSYEQYF. In DNA, the CDR3 is TGTGCCATCAGTGAGTCCCCTAGTTACGAGCAGTACTTC.

The chain recombines TRBV27 with TRBJ2-7; D tentatively reads TRBD1 or TRBD2 (5 bases each). V lost 3 bases, J lost 0 bases, and 9 bases lay in between. Germline V CDR1 and CDR2: MNHEY, SMNVEV (reference sequence). There are 14 residues in the CDR3. In DNA form, the CDR3 reads TGTGCCAGCAGTTTTCGGGGCAACTCCTACGAGCAGTACTTC. Translation gives CASSFRGNSYEQYF.

J is TRBJ1-1 and V is TRBV4-2, with D hard to call. Deletions cut 4 bases from V and 1 base from J, with 10 bases between. The CDR3 is 14 amino acids. Germline assignment: CDR1 LGHNA and CDR2 YNFKEQ. The CDR3, as DNA: TGTGCCAGCAGCCGAGAAGGAAGGAACACTGAAGCTTTCTTT. Its translation: CASSREGRNTEAFF.

This rearrangement joins TRBV9 to TRBJ1-2; 8 nucleotides match TRBD1. Germline V gene lookup returns CDR1 SGDLS and CDR2 YYNGEE. The J segment lost 4 bases and the V segment lost 3 bases, leaving 11 bases of the junction unmatched. The CDR3 is made up of 16 amino acids. The CDR3 loop reads CASSAQGDRWAYGYTF. The CDR3, as DNA: TGTGCCAGCAGCGCCCAGGGGGACAGGTGGGCCTATGGCTACACCTTC.

This chain uses TRBV19 with TRBJ2-2; D not resolved. CDR1 and CDR2 (germline): LNHDA, SQIVND (reference sequence). The CDR3 covers 16 residues. Trimming left V 6 bases short and J 1 base short, with 15 bases between. This CDR3 is CASSLPILGNTGELFF. The CDR3 DNA is TGTGCCAGTAGCCTCCCCATTTTGGGGAACACCGGGGAGCTGTTTTTT.

Points on this clone: Being one base from a much bigger clone, this may be a read error. The chain joins TRBV6-1 to TRBJ2-2; TRBD1 might be the D (5 bases). Germline V gene lookup returns CDR1 MNHNS and CDR2 SASEGT. The length of the CDR3 is 13 residues. V dropped 3 bases and J dropped 3 bases, with 5 bases sitting between them. CDR3 sequence (DNA): TGTGCCAGCAGTGACAGGGACACCGGGGAGCTGTTTTTT. It yields the protein CASSDRDTGELFF.

This clone has just one count. The chain joins TRBV15 to TRBJ2-2, with 12 bases fitting TRBD2. CDR3 length equals 17 residues. Unmatched junction bases numbered 4, after V lost 1 base and J lost 4 bases. The V gene's germline CDR1 is LNHNV and CDR2 YYDKDF (reference sequence). CDR3 residues: CATSRAWTSGATGELFF. The CDR3 DNA is TGTGCCACCAGCAGAGCCTGGACTAGCGGGGCCACCGGGGAGCTGTTTTTT.

V is TRBV7-6 and J is TRBJ1-6; D not resolved. The CDR3 totals 16 residues. V was trimmed by 5 bases and J by 5 bases, leaving 16 bases between them. Germline lookup yields CDR1 SGHVS and CDR2 FNYEAQ. Here the CDR3 reads CASSPVETGDNSPLHF. CDR3 DNA sequence: TGTGCCAGCAGCCCAGTTGAGACGGGAGATAATTCACCCCTCCACTTT. Drawing the rest from reference TRBV7-6 and TRBJ1-6, the complete variable domain is GAGVSQSPRYKVTKRGQDVALRCDPISGHVSLYWYRQALGQGPEFLTYFNYEAQQDKSGLPNDRFSAERPEGSISTLTIQRTEQRDSAMYRCASSPVETGDNSPLHFGNGTRLTVT.

V is TRBV6-6 and J is TRBJ1-6; D is unclear. Germline V lookup: CDR1 MNHNY, CDR2 SVGAGI (reference sequence). CDR3 length equals 15 residues. Trimming took off 2 bases at V and 0 bases at J, with 5 bases between the two ends. The CDR3 protein is CASSYEVSYNSPLHF. For the CDR3, the DNA is TGTGCCAGCAGTTACGAGGTCTCCTATAATTCACCCCTCCACTTT.

This rearrangement joins TRBV4-2 to TRBJ1-5, with 9 bases lining up with TRBD1. Losses at the gene ends were 0 bases for V and 5 bases for J; bases not matched to a gene: 5. The CDR3 sequence is 16 residues long. The germline V gene encodes CDR1 LGHNA and CDR2 YNFKEQ. CDR3 coding DNA: TGTGCCAGCAGCCAAGACCAGGACAGGGGTCATCAGCCCCAGCATTTT. Its translation is CASSQDQDRGHQPQHF.

The gene calls are TRBV7-9 and TRBJ2-7; D is unclear. The CDR3 sequence is 12 residues long. Trimming shortened V by 1 base and J by 6 bases, and 7 bases separated the two germline ends. CDR1 is SEHNR and CDR2 is FQNEAQ in the germline V gene (reference sequence). The CDR3: CASSLGGSEQYF. CDR3 nucleotides: TGTGCCAGCAGCTTAGGAGGCAGCGAGCAGTACTTC.

The rearrangement links TRBV7-3 to TRBJ2-1; 7 nucleotides align to TRBD1. The CDR3 sequence is 15 residues long. The V segment lost 3 bases and the J segment 9 bases; nucleotides outside the gene matches: 11. The germline V gene has CDR1 SGHTA and CDR2 FQGTGA. For the CDR3, the DNA is TGTGCCAGCAGCTTGCGAGGGACAGCCTTGGGTGAGCAGTTCTTC. Translation gives CASSLRGTALGEQFF.

This chain links TRBV11-2 with TRBJ2-7; 9 bases are a match to TRBD1. CDR1 and CDR2 (germline): SGHAT, FQNNGV. Trimming at V came to 2 bases and at J to 1 base, leaving 3 bases not matched to a gene. The CDR3 covers 15 residues. CDR3 sequence (DNA): TGTGCCAGCAGCTTAAACAGGGGGCTATCCTACGAGCAGTACTTC. This codes for CASSLNRGLSYEQYF. The full variable domain, its missing parts supplied by reference TRBV11-2 and TRBJ2-7, is EAGVAQSPRYKIIEKRQSVAFWCNPISGHATLYWYQQILGQGPKLLIQFQNNGVVDDSQLPKDRFSAERLKGVDSTLKIQPAKLEDSAVYLCASSLNRGLSYEQYFGPGTRLTVT.